The clone carrying this TCR beta chain was observed once. Method: immunoSEQ multiplex PCR; TCRdb's copy keeps in-frame clones and lacks some. The sample records approximately 400,000 clones, more than 80% being singletons. The data were taken from a study of blood T cell repertoires in COVID-19. Study context: T cells, B-cell-depleted T cells, or PBMCs supplied cDNA or gDNA.

Material for sequencing was peripheral blood. The source of this sequence is a middle-aged man with acute or convalescent COVID-19.

The CDR3 is CASSLSSGPYEQYF. CDR3 sequence (DNA): TGTGCCAGCAGCTTAAGTTCAGGTCCCTACGAGCAGTACTTC. This chain links TRBV11-2 with TRBJ2-7; no definite D call. V was clipped by 2 bases and J by 2 bases, with 10 bases between them. The CDR3 is made up of 14 amino acids. CDR1 and CDR2 (germline): SGHAT, FQNNGV.